The 3 T cell receptor beta chains in this list originate from one sample, sequenced in a study of blood T cell repertoires in COVID-19. Produced via immunoSEQ multiplex PCR; TCRdb's table is partial and in-frame only. The sample holds some 300,000 clones, 70% to 90% seen once. Sequencing input: PBMCs or T cells enriched from blood (not recorded which). The receptors here all came from a woman between 40 and 50 years old who had recovered from COVID-19.

The V gene is TRBV28, the J gene TRBJ1-2, with D possibly matching TRBD1 (5 bases). The CDR3 covers 14 residues. CDR1 and CDR2 (germline): MDHEN, SYDVKM. Trimming removed 5 bases at V and 5 bases at J, with 15 bases between. CDR3 residues: CASSGSGHIYGYTF. CDR3 DNA sequence: TGTGCCAGCAGTGGGTCAGGGCATATTTATGGCTACACCTTC.

The J gene is TRBJ1-2, the V gene TRBV27; D may be TRBD1 (6 bases). Germline CDR1 is MNHEY and CDR2 is SMNVEV (reference sequence). The ends were cut back, 6 bases at V and 8 bases at J, with 19 bases in the middle. The CDR3 extends over 14 amino acids. CDR3 loop: CASSHMGASRGYTF. CDR3 nucleotides: TGTGCCAGCAGCCACATGGGGGCTTCGAGGGGCTACACCTTC.

J is TRBJ1-3 and V is TRBV18; no firm D call. There are 14 residues in the CDR3. The germline CDR1 and CDR2 sequences are KGHSH and LQKENI. V gave up 2 bases and J gave up 0 bases, with 5 bases separating them. The CDR3 is CASSPDYSGNTIYF. The CDR3 DNA reads TGTGCCAGCTCACCAGACTACTCTGGAAACACCATATATTTT.